The 27 T cell receptor beta chains presented below share a single source sample, sequenced in a study of T cell changes during pregnancy in multiple sclerosis. Clones were read by immunoSEQ multiplex PCR, and TCRdb kept only the in-frame ones, dropping some. The repertoire holds around 110,000 clones, with under 95% as singletons. Sequencing was performed on peripheral blood, taken before pregnancy. Every receptor here comes from a female donor with multiple sclerosis, enrolled in a pregnancy study.

This clone was counted once. V usage is TRBV7-9 and J usage is TRBJ2-7, with 7 positions matching TRBD1. Looked up from germline, CDR1 is SEHNR and CDR2 is FQNEAQ (reference sequence). Losses at the gene ends were 5 bases for V and 0 bases for J; bases not matched to a gene: 7. This CDR3 is 15 amino acids long. This CDR3 is CASSVTGVPSYEQYF. CDR3 DNA sequence: TGTGCCAGCAGCGTTACAGGGGTTCCCTCCTACGAGCAGTACTTC. Filled out from reference TRBV7-9 and TRBJ2-7, the complete variable domain reads DTGVSQNPRHKITKRGQNVTFRCDPISEHNRLYWYRQTLGQGPEFLTYFQNEAQLEKSRLLSDRFSAERPKGSFSTLEIQRTEQGDSAMYLCASSVTGVPSYEQYFGPGTRLTVT.

The chain combines TRBV5-8 with TRBJ2-3; the D gene is possibly TRBD2 (5 bases). This CDR3 spans 14 amino acids. CDR1 and CDR2 from the germline V gene are SGHTS and YDEGEE. With 0 bases removed from V and 8 bases from J, the gap between germline ends came to 13 bases. CDR3 DNA: TGTGCCAGCAGCTTGGTGCCTAGCCGGAGTACGCAGTATTTT. Translated, it gives CASSLVPSRSTQYF.

This chain connects TRBV29-1 to TRBJ2-7; 7 bases are a match to TRBD1. The CDR3 has 14 amino acids. Losses at the gene ends were 6 bases for V and 0 bases for J; bases not matched to a gene: 8. The germline CDR1 and CDR2 sequences are SQVTM and ANQGSEA. The CDR3 DNA is TGCAGCGTCTCCGACAGGGTGAGCTCCTACGAGCAGTACTTC. Translating it yields CSVSDRVSSYEQYF.

V gene TRBV21-1 combines with J gene TRBJ1-1; TRBD1, as called in the table, went unchecked against the DNA. TRBV21-1 is labeled a pseudogene. The CDR3 sequence is 17 residues long. The CDR3: CASSKALGQQPYTEAFF. In DNA form, the CDR3 reads TGTGCCAGCAGCAAAGCGCTAGGACAGCAGCCCTACACTGAAGCTTTCTTT.

J is TRBJ1-3 and V is TRBV5-4, with 7 positions matching TRBD1. Germline CDR1 SGHNT, CDR2 YYREEE (reference sequence). Unmatched junction bases numbered 3, after V lost 1 base and J lost 2 bases. The CDR3 contains 15 residues. CDR3: CASSLYTGAGNTIYF. CDR3 nucleotides: TGTGCCAGCAGCTTGTATACAGGGGCTGGAAACACCATATATTTT.

The gene calls are TRBV19 and TRBJ1-3; TRBD1 is a possible D gene (5 bases). Germline CDR1 reads LNHDA; CDR2 reads SQIVND (reference sequence). Trimming cost V 6 bases and J 2 bases, with 14 bases left between them. This CDR3 comprises 15 residues. CDR3 region: CASSTMGGPGNTIYF. The DNA of the CDR3 is TGTGCCAGTAGCACCATGGGGGGACCTGGAAACACCATATATTTT.

CDR3 DNA sequence: TGTGCCAGCAGCCCCCTGACGGGAGGTGTTAGCGATGAGCAGTTCTTC. This sequence encodes CASSPLTGGVSDEQFF. The chain uses TRBV9 and TRBJ2-1; 7 nucleotides match TRBD2. Germline V gives CDR1 SGDLS, CDR2 YYNGEE. With 4 bases clipped from V and 8 bases from J, the junction kept 15 bases outside the gene matches. This CDR3 region has 16 residues.

This clone was seen more than once but under ten times. The rearrangement uses TRBV6-4 and TRBJ2-1; 7 nucleotides line up with TRBD2. The CDR3 sequence is 15 residues long. CDR1 MRHNA and CDR2 SNTAGT come from the germline V gene. Trimming took 4 bases from V and 7 from J; bases not matched to a gene: 10. CDR3 bases: TGTGCCAGCAGTGTGCTGGCGGGAGAAGGGAATGAGCAGTTCTTC. Its translation is CASSVLAGEGNEQFF.

The V gene is TRBV29-1, the J gene TRBJ1-2; no firm D call. Trimming took 2 bases from V and 6 from J, leaving 19 bases between them. The length of the CDR3 is 15 residues. Germline values: CDR1 SQVTM, CDR2 ANQGSEA. The CDR3 bases are TGCAGCGTTGAACCCGAGGGAGGGAAACTCAATGGCTACACCTTC. Translating gives CSVEPEGGKLNGYTF.

The count of this clone is one. J is TRBJ2-3 and V is TRBV5-1; D is ambiguous. From germline, CDR1 is SGHRS and CDR2 YFSETQ. CDR3 length: 13 residues. Deletions cut 2 bases from V and 3 bases from J, with 7 bases between. The CDR3 bases are TGCGCCAGCAGCTTACCACAAACAGATACGCAGTATTTT. This gives the protein CASSLPQTDTQYF.

The J gene is TRBJ1-3, the V gene TRBV10-3; D not resolved. This CDR3 is built from 15 residues. The V gene's germline CDR1 is ENHRY and CDR2 SYGVKD. The V end lost 0 bases, the J end lost 4 bases, and 10 bases lay between the germline ends. The CDR3 DNA reads as TGTGCCATCAGTGAGTCGAACGCGCTCGGAAACACCATATATTTT. Translation: CAISESNALGNTIYF.

The chain links TRBV19 to TRBJ2-7; no definite D call. With 3 bases removed from V and 3 bases from J, the gap between germline ends came to 9 bases. Germline V CDR1 and CDR2: LNHDA, SQIVND (reference sequence). This CDR3 has 13 residues. This CDR3 is CASSIKQNYEQYF. The CDR3 DNA sequence: TGTGCCAGTAGTATCAAACAGAACTACGAGCAGTACTTC.

The V call is TRBV6-1, the J call TRBJ2-7, with a weak D call TRBD2 (6 bases). Trimming cost V 6 bases and J 6 bases, with 15 bases left between them. The CDR3 is 13 amino acids. CDR1 is MNHNS, CDR2 SASEGT, per germline. The CDR3 protein is CASSPEGRGEQYF. CDR3 in DNA: TGTGCCAGCAGCCCGGAGGGCCGGGGCGAGCAGTACTTC.

This clone turned up a few times. V and J are TRBV28 and TRBJ1-5, with a possible D match to TRBD1 (5 bases). The CDR3 contains 12 residues. Trimming removed 8 bases at V and 2 bases at J, with 7 bases between. The germline gives CDR1 MDHEN, CDR2 SYDVKM. This chain's CDR3 is CASSQGNQPQHF. As DNA, the CDR3 is TGTGCCAGCTCACAGGGCAATCAGCCCCAGCATTTT.

This CDR3 is CASSKAQETANYGYTF. As DNA, the CDR3 is TGTGCCAGCAGCAAAGCTCAGGAAACCGCTAACTATGGCTACACCTTC. The V call is TRBV21-1, the J call TRBJ1-2; TRBD1 is taken as the D call from the table, unchecked against the DNA. TRBV21-1 is annotated as a pseudogene. There are 16 residues in the CDR3.

The J gene is TRBJ2-7, the V gene TRBV11-3; D is perhaps TRBD1 (6 bases). V shed 4 bases and J shed 2 bases, with 9 bases lying between them. The CDR3 sequence is 13 residues long. CDR1 and CDR2 from the germline V gene are SGHNT and YENEEA. The CDR3: CASSSRQAYEQYF. In nucleotides, the CDR3 is TGTGCCAGCAGCTCGCGACAGGCCTACGAGCAGTACTTC.

This clone appeared once. The chain employs TRBV18 and TRBJ1-2, with D uncertain. The CDR3 is 14 amino acids. Trimming took off 6 bases at V and 0 bases at J, with 11 bases between the two ends. Germline V lookup: CDR1 KGHSH, CDR2 LQKENI. Here the CDR3 reads CASSLTVANYGYTF. The CDR3 DNA follows: TGTGCCAGCTCCCTGACTGTCGCTAACTATGGCTACACCTTC.

The V call is TRBV9, the J call TRBJ2-7; 7 bases agree with TRBD2. Germline V gene data show CDR1 as SGDLS and CDR2 as YYNGEE. This CDR3 has 17 amino acids. V lost 2 bases to trimming and J lost 2 bases; unmatched junction nucleotides: 13. The CDR3 DNA follows: TGTGCCAGCAGCGTGTACGGCGGGAGAGCACCCGCCTACGAGCAGTACTTC. Its translation is CASSVYGGRAPAYEQYF.

The chain carries TRBV5-6 and TRBJ2-3; D is ambiguous. CDR1 is SGHDT, CDR2 YYEEEE, per germline. The V and J ends lost 0 bases and 2 bases respectively, with 13 bases between them. The CDR3 length is 16 residues. The CDR3 coding sequence is TGTGCCAGCAGCTTGGTTTCAGCGCGGTACACAGATACGCAGTATTTT. It codes for CASSLVSARYTDTQYF.

The chain uses TRBV4-3 and TRBJ1-2; the match to TRBD1 covers 9 bases. Germline CDR1 is LGHNA and CDR2 is YSLEER. With V trimmed by 5 bases and J by 4 bases, 5 bases remained unmatched. There are 14 residues in the CDR3. CDR3 in DNA: TGCGCCAGCAGCTTAGACAGGGGGGGCTATGGCTACACCTTC. It translates to CASSLDRGGYGYTF.

The sample holds one count of this clone. This chain uses TRBV6-6 with TRBJ2-7, with D possibly being TRBD1 (6 bases). The V gene lost 6 bases and the J gene lost 4 bases, with 19 bases spanning the gap. The CDR3 contains 15 residues. In germline, CDR1 is MNHNY, CDR2 SVGAGI (reference sequence). For the CDR3, the DNA is TGTGCCAGCAGCCCAGCCCGGGACATACGATACGAGCAGTACTTC. Its protein is CASSPARDIRYEQYF.

The J gene is TRBJ1-3, the V gene TRBV5-4; no definite D call. The CDR3 is 13 amino acids. Germline V lookup: CDR1 SGHNT, CDR2 YYREEE (reference sequence). V was trimmed by 4 bases and J by 4 bases, leaving 9 bases between them. CDR3 residues: CASSADSGNTIYF. CDR3 DNA: TGTGCCAGCAGCGCCGACTCGGGAAACACCATATATTTT.

The J gene is TRBJ2-7, the V gene TRBV18, with 12 bases matching TRBD1. The CDR3 is 15 amino acids. Losses at the gene ends were 4 bases for V and 6 bases for J; bases not matched to a gene: 7. Germline CDR1 and CDR2: KGHSH and LQKENI. CDR3 sequence reads: CASSLYGTGGGEQYF. CDR3 in DNA: TGTGCCAGCTCACTGTACGGGACAGGGGGCGGCGAGCAGTACTTC.

The chain has TRBV4-3 and TRBJ2-5; 9 nucleotides align to TRBD1. This CDR3 comprises 15 residues. Germline CDR1 reads LGHNA; CDR2 reads YSLEER. V trimming: 1 base; J trimming: 1 base; junction bases outside the gene matches: 1. CDR3 in amino acids: CASSQVGQGQETQYF. In DNA, the CDR3 is TGCGCCAGCAGCCAAGTGGGACAGGGCCAAGAGACCCAGTACTTC.

Points on this clone: This CDR3 is also generated by other DNA sequences in the sample. The chain combines TRBV7-3 with TRBJ2-1, with TRBD2 identical over 12 bases. The CDR3 covers 15 residues. The germline V gene has CDR1 SGHTA and CDR2 FQGTGA. J gave up 5 bases and V 2 bases, and 1 base lay outside the gene matches. The CDR3 coding sequence is TGTGCCAGCAGCTTACTAGCGGGAGGGGACAATGAGCAGTTCTTC. Its translation is CASSLLAGGDNEQFF. The variable domain in full, with the rest retrieved from reference TRBV7-3 and TRBJ2-1, is GAGVSQTPSNKVTEKGKYVELRCDPISGHTALYWYRQSLGQGPEFLIYFQGTGAADDSGLPNDRFFAVRPEGSVSTLKIQRTERGDSAVYLCASSLLAGGDNEQFFGPGTRLTVL.

DNA of the CDR3: TGTGCCAGTAGTATTGGATCGGCGAGGTACGAGCAGTACTTC. It codes for CASSIGSARYEQYF. The V and J genes are TRBV19 and TRBJ2-7; the D is unclear. This CDR3 comprises 14 residues. V was cut by 3 bases and J by 4 bases, with 13 bases left in between. Germline lookup yields CDR1 LNHDA and CDR2 SQIVND (reference sequence).

The sample holds one count of this clone. J is TRBJ2-1 and V is TRBV18; 9 bases are a match to TRBD2. CDR1 is KGHSH, CDR2 LQKENI, per germline. V shed 2 bases and J 9 bases; nucleotides not matched to a gene: 14. The CDR3 is made up of 17 amino acids. CDR3 bases: TGTGCCAGCTCACCATTGTACAGGGCTAGCGGGACGGGTGAGCAGTTCTTC. Protein sequence: CASSPLYRASGTGEQFF.